This is a list of T cell receptor beta chains from one sample in a study of OX40 agonist ivuxolimab in advanced cancers. TCRdb's table, derived via immunoSEQ multiplex PCR, lists solely in-frame clones and lacks some. The sample lists around 97,000 clones, around 85% seen once, with 5.5% in the top ten. The sequenced sample was CD4+ or CD8+ T cells sorted from blood, obtained in a trial of the OX40 agonist ivuxolimab. These receptor sequences come from an adult with an advanced solid tumor such as melanoma, head and neck, liver or kidney cancer. Both conserved end residues are part of each CDR3. The order of the fields is D gene, clone size, J gene, V gene, CDR3 DNA, CDR3 protein. D genes are given only for firm matches. Clone size is not always given. Where it is, it says once, few, many or a class for expanded clones.

d_gene: -; abundance: -; j_gene: TRBJ2-5; v_gene: TRBV5-1; CDR3nt: TGCGCCAGCAGCCCCGGGCAAGAGACCCAGTACTTC; CDR3aa: CASSPGQETQYF
d_gene: -; abundance: -; j_gene: TRBJ2-1; v_gene: TRBV27; CDR3nt: TGTGCCAGCAGTTTAGCCGGGTCGGCCAGAGTGGAGCAGTTCTTC; CDR3aa: CASSLAGSARVEQFF
d_gene: TRBD1; abundance: -; j_gene: TRBJ1-1; v_gene: TRBV27; CDR3nt: TGTGCCAGCAGTTTATTCAGGGGGCCAGACCTGAACACTGAAGCTTTCTTT; CDR3aa: CASSLFRGPDLNTEAFF
d_gene: TRBD1; abundance: few; j_gene: TRBJ1-2; v_gene: TRBV6-1; CDR3nt: TGTGCCAGCAGTGTTGGACAGGGGAAGAACTATGGCTACACCTTC; CDR3aa: CASSVGQGKNYGYTF
d_gene: -; abundance: once; j_gene: TRBJ2-7; v_gene: TRBV5-6; CDR3nt: TGTGCCAGCAGCGTTCACCCCAGGGGCGAGCAGTACTTC; CDR3aa: CASSVHPRGEQYF
d_gene: TRBD2; abundance: -; j_gene: TRBJ2-3; v_gene: TRBV5-4; CDR3nt: TGTGCCAGCAGCTCCGCCGGGACTAGGACAGATACGCAGTATTTT; CDR3aa: CASSSAGTRTDTQYF
d_gene: -; abundance: -; j_gene: TRBJ1-3; v_gene: TRBV18; CDR3nt: TGTGCCAGCAAACTCAGCTCTGGAAACACCATATATTTT; CDR3aa: CASKLSSGNTIYF
d_gene: TRBD1; abundance: -; j_gene: TRBJ2-3; v_gene: TRBV7-3; CDR3nt: TGTGCCAGCAGCCCATCGGGACAGAGCACAGATACGCAGTATTTT; CDR3aa: CASSPSGQSTDTQYF
d_gene: TRBD1; abundance: -; j_gene: TRBJ1-2; v_gene: TRBV11-1; CDR3nt: TGTGCCAGCAGCACCGGGACAGGGGGCTATGGCTACACCTTC; CDR3aa: CASSTGTGGYGYTF
d_gene: -; abundance: -; j_gene: TRBJ2-1; v_gene: TRBV15; CDR3nt: TGTGCCACCAGCCAAGGTAGCCTTGGACCTCGGGATGAGCAGTTCTTC; CDR3aa: CATSQGSLGPRDEQFF
d_gene: -; abundance: -; j_gene: TRBJ1-6; v_gene: TRBV7-9; CDR3nt: TGTGCCAGCAGCCTCGGACAAGTCAATTCACCCCTCCACTTT; CDR3aa: CASSLGQVNSPLHF
d_gene: -; abundance: -; j_gene: TRBJ2-1; v_gene: TRBV12-1; CDR3nt: -; CDR3aa: CASSFGTGSSYNEQFF
d_gene: -; abundance: once; j_gene: TRBJ1-5; v_gene: TRBV19; CDR3nt: TGTGCCAGTATTAACACCCCGGGCAATCAGCCCCAGCATTTT; CDR3aa: CASINTPGNQPQHF
d_gene: TRBD1; abundance: -; j_gene: TRBJ2-7; v_gene: TRBV6-6; CDR3nt: TGTGCCAGCAGTCACCCGGGACAGGGGGCGGGCGAGCAGTACTTC; CDR3aa: CASSHPGQGAGEQYF
d_gene: -; abundance: -; j_gene: TRBJ1-1; v_gene: TRBV7-9; CDR3nt: TGTGCCAGCAGCCCATACGCGCCCGGGGTCACTGAAGCTTTCTTT; CDR3aa: CASSPYAPGVTEAFF
d_gene: -; abundance: -; j_gene: TRBJ2-7; v_gene: TRBV7-9; CDR3nt: TGTGCCAGCAGCTTAACCGCGGGGACCTACGAGCAGTACTTC; CDR3aa: CASSLTAGTYEQYF
d_gene: -; abundance: once; j_gene: TRBJ1-1; v_gene: TRBV2; CDR3nt: TGTGCCAGCAGTGAAACTTTCAACACTGAAGCTTTCTTT; CDR3aa: CASSETFNTEAFF
d_gene: TRBD1; abundance: -; j_gene: TRBJ2-5; v_gene: TRBV19; CDR3nt: TGTGCCAGTAGATGGGGACGACAGGGGCGGGAGACCCAGTACTTC; CDR3aa: CASRWGRQGRETQYF
d_gene: TRBD1; abundance: few; j_gene: TRBJ1-6; v_gene: TRBV6-1; CDR3nt: TGTGCCAGCAGTGAAGGGGGGCTAGACAGGGGGAGCTCCTATAATTCACCCCTCCACTTT; CDR3aa: CASSEGGLDRGSSYNSPLHF
d_gene: -; abundance: -; j_gene: TRBJ1-1; v_gene: TRBV18; CDR3nt: TGTGCCAGCTCGCAGGACACTGAAGCTTTCTTT; CDR3aa: CASSQDTEAFF
d_gene: -; abundance: -; j_gene: TRBJ1-5; v_gene: TRBV6-5; CDR3nt: TGTGCCAGCAGTTCGCCCAGGGACAATCAGCCCCAGCATTTT; CDR3aa: CASSSPRDNQPQHF
d_gene: -; abundance: -; j_gene: TRBJ2-4; v_gene: TRBV5-1; CDR3nt: TGCGCCAGCAGCTCGGTTGCGAGTCCCCAAGACATTCAGTACTTC; CDR3aa: CASSSVASPQDIQYF
d_gene: TRBD2; abundance: -; j_gene: TRBJ2-7; v_gene: TRBV11-1; CDR3nt: TGTGCCAGCAGCTCCAGGACTAGCGGGGGGGCCGAGCAGTACTTC; CDR3aa: CASSSRTSGGAEQYF
d_gene: -; abundance: once; j_gene: TRBJ1-3; v_gene: TRBV5-6; CDR3nt: TGTGCCAGCAGCTTGGCCGGGAGCCCAACGGGAAACACCATATATTTT; CDR3aa: CASSLAGSPTGNTIYF
d_gene: TRBD2; abundance: -; j_gene: TRBJ2-7; v_gene: TRBV29-1; CDR3nt: TGCAGCGTCCGGACTAGCGGGAAACAATACGAGCAGTACTTC; CDR3aa: CSVRTSGKQYEQYF
d_gene: TRBD2; abundance: -; j_gene: TRBJ2-3; v_gene: TRBV27; CDR3nt: TGTGCCAGCAGTGTCGCTAGCGGGAGGCCAACAGATACGCAGTATTTT; CDR3aa: CASSVASGRPTDTQYF
d_gene: -; abundance: -; j_gene: TRBJ1-1; v_gene: TRBV9; CDR3nt: TGTGCCAGCAGCGTAGTGGGGGGGAACACTGAAGCTTTCTTT; CDR3aa: CASSVVGGNTEAFF